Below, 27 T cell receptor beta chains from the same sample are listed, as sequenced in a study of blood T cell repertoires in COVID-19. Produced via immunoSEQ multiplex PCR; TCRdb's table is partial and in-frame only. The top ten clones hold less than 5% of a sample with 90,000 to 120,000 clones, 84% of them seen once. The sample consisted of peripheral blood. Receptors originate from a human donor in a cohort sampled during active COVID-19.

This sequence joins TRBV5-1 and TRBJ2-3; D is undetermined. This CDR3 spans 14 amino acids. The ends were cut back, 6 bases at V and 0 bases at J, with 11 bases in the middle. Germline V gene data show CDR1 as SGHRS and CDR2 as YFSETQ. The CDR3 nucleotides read TGCGCCAGCACCTCCCACTCCAGCACAGATACGCAGTATTTT. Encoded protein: CASTSHSSTDTQYF.

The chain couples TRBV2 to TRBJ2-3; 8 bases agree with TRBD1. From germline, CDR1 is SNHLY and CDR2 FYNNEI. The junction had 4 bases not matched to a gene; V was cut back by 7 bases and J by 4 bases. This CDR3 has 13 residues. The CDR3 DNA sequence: TGTGCCAGCACAGGGGGCAACGCAGATACGCAGTATTTT. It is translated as CASTGGNADTQYF.

DNA for the CDR3: TGTGCCAGCAGGCAGACAGGGCCCTTCAATGAGCAGTTCTTC. Its protein product is CASRQTGPFNEQFF. The genes are TRBV25-1 and TRBJ2-1; TRBD1 matches 7 bases. The CDR3 covers 14 residues. Unmatched junction bases numbered 8, after V lost 6 bases and J lost 6 bases. The germline CDR1 and CDR2 sequences are MGHDK and SYGVNS.

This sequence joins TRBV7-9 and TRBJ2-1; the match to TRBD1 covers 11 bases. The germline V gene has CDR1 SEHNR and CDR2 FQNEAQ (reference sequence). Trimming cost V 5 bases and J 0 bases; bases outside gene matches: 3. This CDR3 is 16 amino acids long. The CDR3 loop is CASSTGTGGSYNEQFF. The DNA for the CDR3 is TGTGCCAGCAGCACCGGGACAGGGGGCTCCTACAATGAGCAGTTCTTC.

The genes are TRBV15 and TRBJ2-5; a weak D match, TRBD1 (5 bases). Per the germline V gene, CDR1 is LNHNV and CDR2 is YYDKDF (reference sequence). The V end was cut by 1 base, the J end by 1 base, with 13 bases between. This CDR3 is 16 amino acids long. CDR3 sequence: CATSRAWGGPQETQYF. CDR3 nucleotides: TGTGCCACCAGCAGAGCCTGGGGCGGCCCCCAAGAGACCCAGTACTTC.

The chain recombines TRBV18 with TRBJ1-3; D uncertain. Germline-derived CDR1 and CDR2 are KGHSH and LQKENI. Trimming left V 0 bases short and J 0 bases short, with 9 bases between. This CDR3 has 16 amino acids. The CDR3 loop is CASSPPIESSGNTIYF. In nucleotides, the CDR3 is TGTGCCAGCTCACCACCCATCGAGAGCTCTGGAAACACCATATATTTT.

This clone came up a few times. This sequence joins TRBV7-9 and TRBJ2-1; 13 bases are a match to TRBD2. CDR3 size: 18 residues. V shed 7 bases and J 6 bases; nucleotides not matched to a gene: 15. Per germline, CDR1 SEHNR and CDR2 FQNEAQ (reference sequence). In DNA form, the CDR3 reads TGTGCCAGCACCAACCTACCGGGACTAGCGGGACTAAGCAATGAGCAGTTCTTC. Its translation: CASTNLPGLAGLSNEQFF. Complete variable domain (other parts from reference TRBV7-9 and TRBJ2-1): DTGVSQNPRHKITKRGQNVTFRCDPISEHNRLYWYRQTLGQGPEFLTYFQNEAQLEKSRLLSDRFSAERPKGSFSTLEIQRTEQGDSAMYLCASTNLPGLAGLSNEQFFGPGTRLTVL.

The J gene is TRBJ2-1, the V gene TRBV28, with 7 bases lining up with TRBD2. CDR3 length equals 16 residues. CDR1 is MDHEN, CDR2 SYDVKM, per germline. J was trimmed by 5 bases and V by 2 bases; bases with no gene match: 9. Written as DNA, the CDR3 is TGTGCCAGCAGTTTAGTAGCAGGACTAGGAGACAATGAGCAGTTCTTC. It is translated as CASSLVAGLGDNEQFF.

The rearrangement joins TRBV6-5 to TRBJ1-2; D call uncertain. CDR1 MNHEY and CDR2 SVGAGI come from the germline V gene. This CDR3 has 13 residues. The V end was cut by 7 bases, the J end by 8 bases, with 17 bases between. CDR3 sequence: CASKNLGENGYTF. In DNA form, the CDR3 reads TGTGCCAGCAAGAACCTCGGGGAAAACGGCTACACCTTC.

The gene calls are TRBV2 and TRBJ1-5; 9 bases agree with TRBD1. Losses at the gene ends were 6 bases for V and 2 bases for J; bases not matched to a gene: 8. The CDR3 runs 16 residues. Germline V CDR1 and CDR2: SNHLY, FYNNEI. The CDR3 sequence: CASRAGTGTGNQPQHF. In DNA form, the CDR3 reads TGTGCCAGCAGGGCCGGGACAGGGACGGGCAATCAGCCCCAGCATTTT.

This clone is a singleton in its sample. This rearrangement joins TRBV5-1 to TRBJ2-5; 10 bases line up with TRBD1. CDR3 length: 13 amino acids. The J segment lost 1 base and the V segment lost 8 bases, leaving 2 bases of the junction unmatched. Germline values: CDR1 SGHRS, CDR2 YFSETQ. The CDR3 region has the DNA TGCGCCAGATGGGACAGGGGCCAAGAGACCCAGTACTTC. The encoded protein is CARWDRGQETQYF. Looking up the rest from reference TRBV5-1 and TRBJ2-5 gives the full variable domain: KAGVTQTPRYLIKTRGQQVTLSCSPISGHRSVSWYQQTPGQGLQFLFEYFSETQRNKGNFPGRFSGRQFSNSRSEMNVSTLELGDSALYLCARWDRGQETQYFGPGTRLLVL.

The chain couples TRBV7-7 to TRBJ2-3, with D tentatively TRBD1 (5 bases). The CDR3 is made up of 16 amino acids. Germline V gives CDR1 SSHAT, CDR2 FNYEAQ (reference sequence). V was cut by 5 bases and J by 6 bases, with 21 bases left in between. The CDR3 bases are TGTGCCAGCAGCCCCAAAGGCGACAGCAAGACGGATACGCAGTATTTT. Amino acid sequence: CASSPKGDSKTDTQYF. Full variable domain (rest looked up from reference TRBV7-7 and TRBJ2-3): GAGVSQSPRYKVTKRGQDVTLRCDPISSHATLYWYQQALGQGPEFLTYFNYEAQPDKSGLPSDRFSAERPEGSISTLTIQRTEQRDSAMYRCASSPKGDSKTDTQYFGPGTRLTVL.

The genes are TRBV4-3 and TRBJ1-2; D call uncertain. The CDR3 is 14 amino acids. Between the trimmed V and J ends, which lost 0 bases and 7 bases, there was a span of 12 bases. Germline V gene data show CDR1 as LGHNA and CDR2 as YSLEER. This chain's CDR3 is CASSQDSGFGGYTF. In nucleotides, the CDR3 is TGCGCCAGCAGCCAAGATTCCGGGTTTGGTGGCTACACCTTC.

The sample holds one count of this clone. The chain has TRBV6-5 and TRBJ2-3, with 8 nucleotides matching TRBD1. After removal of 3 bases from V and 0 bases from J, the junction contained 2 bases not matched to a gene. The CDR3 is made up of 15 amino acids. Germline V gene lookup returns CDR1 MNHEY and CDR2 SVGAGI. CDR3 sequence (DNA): TGTGCCAGCAGTTATCAGGGGGCCAGCACAGATACGCAGTATTTT. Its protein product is CASSYQGASTDTQYF.

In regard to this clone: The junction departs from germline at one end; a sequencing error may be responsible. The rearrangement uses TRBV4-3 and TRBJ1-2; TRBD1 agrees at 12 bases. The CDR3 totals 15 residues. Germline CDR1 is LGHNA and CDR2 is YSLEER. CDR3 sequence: CASSLLPGQGASLFF. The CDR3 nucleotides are TGCGCCAGCAGCCTCCTCCCGGGACAGGGGGCTTCCCTCTTCTTC.

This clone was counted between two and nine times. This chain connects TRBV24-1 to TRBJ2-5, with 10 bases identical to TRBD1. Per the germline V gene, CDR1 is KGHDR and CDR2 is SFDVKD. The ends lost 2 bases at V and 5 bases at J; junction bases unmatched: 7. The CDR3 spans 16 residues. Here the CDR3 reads CATSDSAGTGDETQYF. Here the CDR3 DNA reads TGTGCCACCAGTGATTCTGCCGGGACAGGGGACGAGACCCAGTACTTC.

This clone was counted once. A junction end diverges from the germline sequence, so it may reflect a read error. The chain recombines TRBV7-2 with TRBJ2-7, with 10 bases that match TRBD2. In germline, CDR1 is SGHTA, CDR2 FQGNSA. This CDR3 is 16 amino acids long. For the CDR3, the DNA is TGTGTCAGCAGCTCAAATCCGGGACTAGCGAACTACGAGCAGTACTTC. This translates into CVSSSNPGLANYEQYF.

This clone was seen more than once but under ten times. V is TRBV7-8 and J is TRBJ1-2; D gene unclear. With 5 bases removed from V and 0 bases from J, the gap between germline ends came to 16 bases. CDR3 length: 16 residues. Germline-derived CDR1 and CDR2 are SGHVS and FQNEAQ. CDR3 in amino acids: CASSLAGPRSNYGYTF. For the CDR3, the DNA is TGTGCCAGCAGCCTCGCGGGCCCAAGATCTAACTATGGCTACACCTTC.

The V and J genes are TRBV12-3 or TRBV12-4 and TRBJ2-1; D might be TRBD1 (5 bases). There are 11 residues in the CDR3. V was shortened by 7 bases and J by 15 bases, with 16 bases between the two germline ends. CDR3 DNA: TGTGCCAGCACAACTTTACAGGTCCCGTTCTTC. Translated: CASTTLQVPFF.

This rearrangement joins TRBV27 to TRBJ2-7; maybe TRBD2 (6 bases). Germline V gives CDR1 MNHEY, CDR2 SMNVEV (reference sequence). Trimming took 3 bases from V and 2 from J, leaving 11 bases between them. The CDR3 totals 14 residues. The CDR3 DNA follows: TGTGCCAGCAGTTTTGCGGGACGCCCCTACGAGCAGTACTTC. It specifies CASSFAGRPYEQYF.

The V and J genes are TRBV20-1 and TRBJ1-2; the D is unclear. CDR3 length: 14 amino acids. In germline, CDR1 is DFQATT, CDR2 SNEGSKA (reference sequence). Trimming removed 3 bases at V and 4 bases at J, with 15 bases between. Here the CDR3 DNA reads TGCAGTGCTAGTCTACAGCAAAGCGGCTATGGCTACACCTTC. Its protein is CSASLQQSGYGYTF.

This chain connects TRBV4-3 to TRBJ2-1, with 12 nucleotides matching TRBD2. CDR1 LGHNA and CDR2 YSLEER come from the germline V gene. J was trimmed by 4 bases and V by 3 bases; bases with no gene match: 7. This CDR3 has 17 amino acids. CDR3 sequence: CASSQATSGRNYNEQFF. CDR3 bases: TGCGCCAGCAGCCAGGCTACTAGCGGGAGGAATTACAATGAGCAGTTCTTC.

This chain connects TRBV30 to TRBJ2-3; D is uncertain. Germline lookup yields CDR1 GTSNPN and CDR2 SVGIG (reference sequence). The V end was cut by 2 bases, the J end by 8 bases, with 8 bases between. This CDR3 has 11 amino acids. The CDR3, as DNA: TGTGCCTGGAGTAGCCCGAGTACGCAGTATTTT. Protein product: CAWSSPSTQYF.

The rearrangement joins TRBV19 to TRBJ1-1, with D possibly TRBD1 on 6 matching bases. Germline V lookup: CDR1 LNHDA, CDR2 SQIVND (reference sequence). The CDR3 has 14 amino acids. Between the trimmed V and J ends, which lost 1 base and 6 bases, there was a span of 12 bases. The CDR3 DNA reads TGTGCCAGTAGTATAGGGGGGCACCTGCCTGAAGCTTTCTTT. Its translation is CASSIGGHLPEAFF.

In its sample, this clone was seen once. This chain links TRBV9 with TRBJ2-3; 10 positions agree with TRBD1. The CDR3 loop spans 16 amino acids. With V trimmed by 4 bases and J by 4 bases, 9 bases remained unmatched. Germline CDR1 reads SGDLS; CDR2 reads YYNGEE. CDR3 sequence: CASSLTTGGEADTQYF. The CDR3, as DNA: TGTGCCAGCAGCTTAACGACAGGGGGCGAGGCAGATACGCAGTATTTT.

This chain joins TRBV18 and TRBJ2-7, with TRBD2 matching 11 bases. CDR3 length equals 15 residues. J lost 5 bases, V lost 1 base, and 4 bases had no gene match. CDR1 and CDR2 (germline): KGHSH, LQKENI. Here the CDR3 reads CASSPQGTSGNEQYV. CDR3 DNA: TGTGCCAGCTCACCACAAGGGACTAGCGGAAACGAGCAGTACGTC.

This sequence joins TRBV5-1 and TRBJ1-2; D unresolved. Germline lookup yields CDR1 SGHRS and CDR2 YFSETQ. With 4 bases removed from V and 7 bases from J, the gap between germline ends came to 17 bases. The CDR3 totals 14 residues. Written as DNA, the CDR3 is TGCGCCAGCAGCATCACCGGGTCATACGCTGGCTACACCTTC. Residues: CASSITGSYAGYTF.